The clone carrying this T cell receptor beta chain has more than one count but fewer than ten. Its antigen remains unknown. One junction end does not reproduce the germline sequence, and a read error may be involved. This sample was taken from a study of breast tumors, draining lymph nodes, adjacent tissues. The study, taken as a whole, reports: Data fit most tumor T cells coming from lymph node, expanding in tumor. Data only fit, rather than demonstrated, lymph node origin of most tumor T cells. Compared with basal-like, luminal-like tumors shared significantly more repertoire with nontumor tissue. Tumors had less TCR diversity than lymph nodes, more than nontumor tissue.

TCRdb re-derived calls from the multiplex PCR reads in MiXCR, one entry per CDR3 protein. This table holds approximately 230,000 distinct CDR3 sequences, around 34% found once. Breast cancer patients provided tissue from their axillary draining lymph nodes. This receptor was taken from a female donor with breast cancer. Some clones in this sample may be carry-over from other donors' samples. The sample taken for sequencing was axillary lymph node tissue.

DNA of the CDR3: TGTGCCAGCAGCGTCGGGTTAGTGGGAGAGACCCAGTCCTTC. Translated, it gives CASSVGLVGETQSF. This chain uses TRBV9 with TRBJ2-5, with D perhaps matching TRBD2 (5 bases). In germline, CDR1 is SGDLS, CDR2 YYNGEE. The CDR3 covers 14 residues.